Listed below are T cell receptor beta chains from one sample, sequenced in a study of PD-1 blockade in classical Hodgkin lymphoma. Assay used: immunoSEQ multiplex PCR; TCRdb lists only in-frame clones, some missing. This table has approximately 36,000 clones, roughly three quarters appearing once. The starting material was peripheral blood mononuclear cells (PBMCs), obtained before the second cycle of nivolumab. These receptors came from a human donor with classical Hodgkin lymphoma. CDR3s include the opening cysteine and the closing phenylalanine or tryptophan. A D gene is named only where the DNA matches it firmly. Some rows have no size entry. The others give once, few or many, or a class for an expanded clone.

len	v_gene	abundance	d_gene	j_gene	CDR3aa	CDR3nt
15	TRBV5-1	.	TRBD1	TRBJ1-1	CASSSTGGRYTEAFF	TGCGCCAGCAGCTCGACAGGGGGCAGGTACACTGAAGCTTTCTTT
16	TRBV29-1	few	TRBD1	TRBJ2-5	CSVEFRLDRGVETQYF	TGCAGCGTTGAATTTCGGTTGGACAGGGGTGTGGAGACCCAGTACTTC
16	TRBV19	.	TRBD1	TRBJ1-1	CASRGALTGANTEAFF	TGTGCCAGTAGGGGGGCATTGACAGGGGCTAACACTGAAGCTTTCTTT
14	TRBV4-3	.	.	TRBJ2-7	CASSQDLIAREQYF	TGCGCCAGCAGCCAAGATCTTATAGCGCGCGAGCAGTACTTC
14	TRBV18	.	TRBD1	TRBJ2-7	CASSDRGSSYEQYF	TGTGCCAGCTCAGACAGGGGAAGCTCCTACGAGCAGTACTTC
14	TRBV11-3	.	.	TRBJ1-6	CASSLAGGSSPLHF	TGTGCCAGCAGCTTAGCGGGGGGGTCTTCACCCCTCCACTTT
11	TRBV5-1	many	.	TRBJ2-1	CASSSYNEQFF	TGCGCCAGCAGCTCCTACAATGAGCAGTTCTTC
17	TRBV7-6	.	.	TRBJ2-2	CASSLDRGTTNTGELFF	TGTGCCAGCAGCTTAGATCGTGGGACAACCAACACCGGGGAGCTGTTTTTT
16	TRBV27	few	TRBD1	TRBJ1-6	CASSLKGGQYNSPLHF	TGTGCCAGCAGTTTAAAGGGGGGACAGTATAATTCACCCCTCCACTTT
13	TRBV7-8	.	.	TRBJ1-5	CASSLGVNQPQHF	TGTGCCAGCAGCTTAGGGGTTAATCAGCCCCAGCATTTT
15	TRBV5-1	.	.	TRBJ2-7	CASSLGPGQSYEQYF	TGCGCCAGCAGCTTGGGTCCCGGACAGTCCTACGAGCAGTACTTC
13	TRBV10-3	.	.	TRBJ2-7	CAISSSGKDEQYF	TGTGCCATCTCTAGTTCCGGAAAGGACGAGCAGTACTTC
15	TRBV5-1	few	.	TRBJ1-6	CASSFRGSYNSPLHF	TGCGCCAGCAGCTTCCGGGGCTCCTATAATTCACCCCTCCACTTT
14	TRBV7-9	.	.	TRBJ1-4	CASSFAGSNEKLFF	TGTGCCAGCAGCTTTGCGGGGAGTAATGAAAAACTGTTTTTT
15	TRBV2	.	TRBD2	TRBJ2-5	CASSDSGVPQETQYF	TGTGCCAGCAGTGATAGCGGGGTACCTCAAGAGACCCAGTACTTC
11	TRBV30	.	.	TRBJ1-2	CAWSRSYGYTF	TGTGCCTGGAGTCGATCCTATGGCTACACCTTC
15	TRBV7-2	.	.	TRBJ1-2	CASSLGVARLYGYTF	TGTGCCAGCAGCTTAGGGGTAGCGCGACTCTATGGCTACACCTTC
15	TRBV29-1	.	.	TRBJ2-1	CSVDTGVLPYNEQFF	TGCAGCGTTGATACGGGGGTCTTGCCCTACAATGAGCAGTTCTTC
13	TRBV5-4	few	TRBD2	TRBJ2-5	CASSLAGGETQYF	TGTGCCAGCAGCTTAGCGGGGGGAGAGACCCAGTACTTC
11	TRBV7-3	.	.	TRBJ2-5	CASSLGQTQYF	TGTGCCAGCAGCTTGGGACAGACCCAGTACTTC
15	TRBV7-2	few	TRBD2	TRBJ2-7	CASSLERGGIYEQYF	TGTGCCAGCAGCTTAGAGCGGGGGGGGATCTACGAGCAGTACTTC
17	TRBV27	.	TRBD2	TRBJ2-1	CASSSTSGGAPYNEQFF	TGTGCCAGCAGTTCTACTAGCGGGGGGGCCCCCTACAATGAGCAGTTCTTC
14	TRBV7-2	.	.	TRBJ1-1	CASLPGVGNTEAFF	TGTGCCTCCCTCCCGGGGGTAGGAAACACTGAAGCTTTCTTT